Listed below are T cell receptor beta chains from one sample, sequenced in a study of blood T cell repertoires in COVID-19. Sequencing was performed with immunoSEQ multiplex PCR; in TCRdb, only in-frame clones are kept and a portion is missing. The sample contains 250,000 or so clones, 84% of which appear only once. Material for sequencing was PBMCs or T cells enriched from blood (not recorded which). These receptors originate from a man between 45 and 60 years old who had recovered from COVID-19. CDR3s include the opening cysteine and the closing phenylalanine or tryptophan. D genes are given only for firm matches. Clone sizes are given selectively: once, few, many, or a class where the clone is expanded.

cdr3_aa: CASSSGTGRTGELFF; cdr3_nt: TGTGCCAGTAGTTCGGGGACAGGAAGAACCGGGGAGCTGTTTTTT; clone_size: few; j_call: TRBJ2-2; d_call: TRBD1; v_call: TRBV19
cdr3_aa: CASSEALPSGGPTQETQYF; cdr3_nt: TGTGCCAGCAGTGAAGCGCTTCCTAGCGGGGGGCCAACCCAAGAGACCCAGTACTTC; clone_size: -; j_call: TRBJ2-5; d_call: TRBD2; v_call: TRBV2
cdr3_aa: CATADRDIGYTF; cdr3_nt: TGTGCCACGGCCGACAGGGATATCGGCTACACCTTC; clone_size: -; j_call: TRBJ1-2; d_call: TRBD1; v_call: TRBV6-6
cdr3_aa: CSVEDPFNEQFF; cdr3_nt: TGCAGCGTTGAAGATCCTTTCAATGAGCAGTTCTTC; clone_size: -; j_call: TRBJ2-1; d_call: -; v_call: TRBV29-1
cdr3_aa: CASSHVLEKNGIPSGNTIYF; cdr3_nt: TGTGCCAGCAGCCACGTCCTGGAGAAGAACGGTATCCCGTCTGGAAACACCATATATTTT; clone_size: -; j_call: TRBJ1-3; d_call: -; v_call: TRBV28
cdr3_aa: CASSLIVTGSTDTQYF; cdr3_nt: TGTGCCAGCAGCTTAATTGTTACAGGGTCCACAGATACGCAGTATTTT; clone_size: -; j_call: TRBJ2-3; d_call: -; v_call: TRBV7-2
cdr3_aa: CASSPTGGAQHF; cdr3_nt: TGCGCCAGCAGCCCAACTGGGGGGGCCCAGCATTTT; clone_size: once; j_call: TRBJ1-5; d_call: -; v_call: TRBV4-1
cdr3_aa: CASRPGLVMNTEAFF; cdr3_nt: TGTGCCAGCAGGCCGGGACTTGTGATGAACACTGAAGCTTTCTTT; clone_size: once; j_call: TRBJ1-1; d_call: -; v_call: TRBV11-3
cdr3_aa: CSVERAGSTYEQYF; cdr3_nt: TGCAGCGTTGAGAGGGCAGGAAGTACCTACGAGCAGTACTTC; clone_size: -; j_call: TRBJ2-7; d_call: -; v_call: TRBV29-1
cdr3_aa: CASRGWGEKLFF; cdr3_nt: TGTGCCAGCAGGGGCTGGGGTGAAAAACTGTTTTTT; clone_size: -; j_call: TRBJ1-4; d_call: -; v_call: TRBV19
cdr3_aa: CASTWTGANYGYTF; cdr3_nt: TGTGCCAGCACCTGGACAGGGGCTAACTATGGCTACACCTTC; clone_size: -; j_call: TRBJ1-2; d_call: TRBD1; v_call: TRBV6-5
cdr3_aa: CASSPRGSRRETQYF; cdr3_nt: TGTGCCAGCAGCCCAAGAGGCAGTAGGAGAGAGACCCAGTACTTC; clone_size: -; j_call: TRBJ2-5; d_call: -; v_call: TRBV11-3
cdr3_aa: CSATRQGGETQYF; cdr3_nt: TGCAGCGCTACCAGACAGGGAGGAGAGACCCAGTACTTC; clone_size: -; j_call: TRBJ2-5; d_call: -; v_call: TRBV29-1
cdr3_aa: CASRPLGGRANEQYF; cdr3_nt: TGTGCCAGCAGGCCATTGGGGGGGAGGGCCAACGAGCAGTACTTC; clone_size: -; j_call: TRBJ2-7; d_call: TRBD2; v_call: TRBV6-6
cdr3_aa: CASSWGQGEVQPQHF; cdr3_nt: TGTGCCAGCAGTTGGGGACAGGGGGAGGTTCAGCCCCAGCATTTT; clone_size: many; j_call: TRBJ1-5; d_call: TRBD1; v_call: TRBV6-2/TRBV6-3
cdr3_aa: CASSSGGGGNYNEQFF; cdr3_nt: TGCGCCAGCAGTTCGGGAGGGGGCGGGAATTACAATGAGCAGTTCTTC; clone_size: -; j_call: TRBJ2-1; d_call: -; v_call: TRBV5-1
cdr3_aa: CASSSGLAGAAEPQYF; cdr3_nt: TGCGCCAGCAGCTCAGGACTAGCGGGGGCCGCGGAGCCGCAGTATTTT; clone_size: -; j_call: TRBJ2-3; d_call: TRBD2; v_call: TRBV5-1
cdr3_aa: CASSEQGRNSPLHF; cdr3_nt: TGTGCCAGCAGTGAACAGGGCCGGAATTCACCCCTCCACTTT; clone_size: -; j_call: TRBJ1-6; d_call: -; v_call: TRBV2
cdr3_aa: CASSLRGAGAQETQYF; cdr3_nt: TGTGCCAGCAGCCTCCGTGGAGCGGGGGCCCAAGAGACCCAGTACTTC; clone_size: -; j_call: TRBJ2-5; d_call: TRBD2; v_call: TRBV3-1/TRBV3-2
cdr3_aa: CASSFRQGNTIYF; cdr3_nt: TGTGCCAGCAGTTTTCGCCAGGGCAACACCATATATTTT; clone_size: -; j_call: TRBJ1-3; d_call: -; v_call: TRBV27
cdr3_aa: CASSPPGPTGLSSPLHF; cdr3_nt: TGTGCCAGCTCACCCCCAGGGCCAACAGGGTTGAGTTCACCCCTCCACTTT; clone_size: -; j_call: TRBJ1-6; d_call: -; v_call: TRBV18
cdr3_aa: CASSPGQVGVGDTQYF; cdr3_nt: TGTGCCAGCAGCCCAGGACAGGTTGGTGTGGGAGATACGCAGTATTTT; clone_size: -; j_call: TRBJ2-3; d_call: TRBD1; v_call: TRBV5-8
cdr3_aa: CASGLAGTGGARNTEAFF; cdr3_nt: TGTGCTAGTGGTTTGGCCGGGACAGGGGGCGCACGGAACACTGAAGCTTTCTTT; clone_size: -; j_call: TRBJ1-1; d_call: TRBD1; v_call: TRBV12-5
cdr3_aa: CASSQVSDTQYF; cdr3_nt: TGTGCCAGCAGCCAAGTATCAGATACGCAGTATTTT; clone_size: -; j_call: TRBJ2-3; d_call: -; v_call: TRBV14
cdr3_aa: CASSFGREDTEAFF; cdr3_nt: TGCGCCAGCAGCTTCGGCAGGGAGGACACTGAAGCTTTCTTT; clone_size: -; j_call: TRBJ1-1; d_call: -; v_call: TRBV5-1
cdr3_aa: CASSQGPTGERGSGANVLTF; cdr3_nt: TGCGCCAGCAGCCAAGGACCGACAGGGGAAAGAGGCTCTGGGGCCAACGTCCTGACTTTC; clone_size: few; j_call: TRBJ2-6; d_call: TRBD1; v_call: TRBV4-1
cdr3_aa: CASSELAGEYEQYF; cdr3_nt: TGCGCCAGCAGTGAACTAGCGGGAGAATACGAGCAGTACTTC; clone_size: -; j_call: TRBJ2-7; d_call: TRBD2; v_call: TRBV10-1
cdr3_aa: CASSPMGQTGELFF; cdr3_nt: TGTGCCAGCAGCCCCATGGGGCAGACCGGGGAGCTGTTTTTT; clone_size: -; j_call: TRBJ2-2; d_call: -; v_call: TRBV7-3
cdr3_aa: CASSPEAGYEQYF; cdr3_nt: TGTGCCAGCTCACCCGAGGCGGGTTACGAGCAGTACTTC; clone_size: -; j_call: TRBJ2-7; d_call: -; v_call: TRBV18
cdr3_aa: CASSLVSTSTDTQYF; cdr3_nt: TGCGCCAGCAGCTTGGTTAGCACTAGCACAGATACGCAGTATTTT; clone_size: -; j_call: TRBJ2-3; d_call: -; v_call: TRBV5-1
cdr3_aa: CASSLQGRNEKLFF; cdr3_nt: TGTGCCAGCAGTTTACAGGGGCGAAATGAAAAACTGTTTTTT; clone_size: -; j_call: TRBJ1-4; d_call: TRBD1; v_call: TRBV7-2
cdr3_aa: CASSLADYGYTF; cdr3_nt: TGTGCCAGCAGTTTGGCAGACTATGGCTACACCTTC; clone_size: few; j_call: TRBJ1-2; d_call: -; v_call: TRBV12-3/TRBV12-4
cdr3_aa: CASSPSVLPAYNEQFF; cdr3_nt: TGTGCCAGCAGCCCCTCTGTGTTACCGGCCTACAATGAGCAGTTCTTC; clone_size: many; j_call: TRBJ2-1; d_call: -; v_call: TRBV9
cdr3_aa: CSASGQGQGSDEQYF; cdr3_nt: TGCAGTGCTAGTGGCCAGGGACAGGGGAGCGACGAGCAGTACTTC; clone_size: -; j_call: TRBJ2-7; d_call: TRBD1; v_call: TRBV20-1
cdr3_aa: CASKDFKNIQYF; cdr3_nt: TGTGCCAGCAAAGACTTCAAAAACATTCAGTACTTC; clone_size: -; j_call: TRBJ2-4; d_call: -; v_call: TRBV6-5
cdr3_aa: CASSLSSQTNTGELFF; cdr3_nt: TGTGCCAGCAGTTTATCGTCGCAGACGAACACCGGGGAGCTGTTTTTT; clone_size: few; j_call: TRBJ2-2; d_call: -; v_call: TRBV27
cdr3_aa: CASSLSGSVSDTQYF; cdr3_nt: TGCGCCAGCAGCTTGAGTGGGAGTGTATCAGATACGCAGTATTTT; clone_size: -; j_call: TRBJ2-3; d_call: -; v_call: TRBV5-1
cdr3_aa: CASSLEPGSQNIQYF; cdr3_nt: TGTGCCAGCAGCTTAGAGCCAGGGTCCCAAAACATTCAGTACTTC; clone_size: few; j_call: TRBJ2-4; d_call: -; v_call: TRBV11-2
cdr3_aa: CASSPAEGVLQETQYF; cdr3_nt: TGCGCCAGCAGCCCCGCGGAAGGCGTCCTCCAAGAGACCCAGTACTTC; clone_size: -; j_call: TRBJ2-5; d_call: -; v_call: TRBV5-1
cdr3_aa: CASSLGQGPHNEQFF; cdr3_nt: TGCGCCAGCAGCTTGGGGCAGGGTCCACACAATGAGCAGTTCTTC; clone_size: -; j_call: TRBJ2-1; d_call: -; v_call: TRBV5-1
cdr3_aa: CASGRGQSEKLFF; cdr3_nt: TGTGCCAGCGGGCGGGGCCAAAGTGAAAAACTGTTTTTT; clone_size: -; j_call: TRBJ1-4; d_call: -; v_call: TRBV6-5
cdr3_aa: CASSGQGFYGYTF; cdr3_nt: TGTGCCAGCAGCGGACAGGGGTTCTATGGCTACACCTTC; clone_size: -; j_call: TRBJ1-2; d_call: TRBD1; v_call: TRBV27
cdr3_aa: CASSIGSRGTGFGYTF; cdr3_nt: TGTGCCAGTAGTATCGGTAGTAGGGGGACAGGGTTCGGCTACACCTTC; clone_size: few; j_call: TRBJ1-2; d_call: TRBD1; v_call: TRBV19
cdr3_aa: CASSLGPGYGYTF; cdr3_nt: TGTGCCAGCAGCTTGGGGCCCGGCTATGGCTACACCTTC; clone_size: -; j_call: TRBJ1-2; d_call: -; v_call: TRBV11-2
cdr3_aa: CASSLEDRGDSGYTF; cdr3_nt: TGTGCCAGCAGCTTGGAGGACAGGGGGGATAGCGGCTACACCTTC; clone_size: few; j_call: TRBJ1-2; d_call: TRBD1; v_call: TRBV9